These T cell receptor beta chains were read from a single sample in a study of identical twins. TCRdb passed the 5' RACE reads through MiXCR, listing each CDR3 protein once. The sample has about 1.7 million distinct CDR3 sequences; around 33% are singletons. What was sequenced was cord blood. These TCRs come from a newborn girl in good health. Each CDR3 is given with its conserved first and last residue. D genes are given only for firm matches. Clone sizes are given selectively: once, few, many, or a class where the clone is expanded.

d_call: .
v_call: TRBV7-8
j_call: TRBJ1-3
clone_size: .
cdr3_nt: TGTGCCAGCAACTACGGGCCCCCCATCTCTGGAAACACCATATATTTT
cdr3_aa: CASNYGPPISGNTIYF

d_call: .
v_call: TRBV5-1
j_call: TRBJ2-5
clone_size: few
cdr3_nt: TGCGCCAGCAGCTTCCCTACTTACCAAGAGACCCAGTACTTC
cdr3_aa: CASSFPTYQETQYF

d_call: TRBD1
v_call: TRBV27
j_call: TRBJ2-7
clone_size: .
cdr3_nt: TGTGCCAGCGCTAAGGGGGCAGGCCTCTCCTACGAGCAGTACTTC
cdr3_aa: CASAKGAGLSYEQYF

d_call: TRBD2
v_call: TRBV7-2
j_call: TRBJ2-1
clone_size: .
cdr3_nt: TGTGCCAGCAGGGGGACTAGCGGGAGTAGGGATGAGCAGTTCTTC
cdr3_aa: CASRGTSGSRDEQFF

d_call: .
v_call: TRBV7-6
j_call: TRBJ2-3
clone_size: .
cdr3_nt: TGTGCCAGCAGCCCTAGTAGTAGGGCGGGAGATACGCAGTATTTT
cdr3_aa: CASSPSSRAGDTQYF

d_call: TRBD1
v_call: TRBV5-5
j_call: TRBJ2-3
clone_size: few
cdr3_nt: TGTGCCAGCAGCTTGGGGGACAGGGCTACAGATACGCAGTATTTT
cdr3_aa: CASSLGDRATDTQYF

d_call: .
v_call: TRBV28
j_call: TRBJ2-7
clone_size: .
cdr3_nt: TGTGCCAGCAGTTTACCTAGACCAACCTACGAGCAGTACTTC
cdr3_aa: CASSLPRPTYEQYF

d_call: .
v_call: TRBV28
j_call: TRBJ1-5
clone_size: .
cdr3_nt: TGTGCCAGCAGTCCCCCCGCAGGGAGAAATCAGCCCCAGCATTTT
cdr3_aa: CASSPPAGRNQPQHF

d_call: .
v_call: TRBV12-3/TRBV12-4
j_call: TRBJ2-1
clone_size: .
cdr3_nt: TGTGCCAGCAGCGCGGCCTTTAGGGCTGAGCAGTTCTTC
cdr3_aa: CASSAAFRAEQFF

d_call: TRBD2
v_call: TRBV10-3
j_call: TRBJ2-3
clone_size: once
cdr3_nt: TGTGCCATCAGAGTAGCGGGAGCTTTCCTTAATACGCAGTATTTT
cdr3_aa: CAIRVAGAFLNTQYF

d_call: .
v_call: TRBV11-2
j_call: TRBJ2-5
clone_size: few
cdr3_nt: TGTGCCAGCAGCGGAAGGGCGGGGCTCGGGACCCAGTACTTC
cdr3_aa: CASSGRAGLGTQYF

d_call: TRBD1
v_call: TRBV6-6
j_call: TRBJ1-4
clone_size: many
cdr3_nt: TGTGCCAGCAGTAGACAGGGACGAGGTGAAAAACTGTTTTTT
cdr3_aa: CASSRQGRGEKLFF

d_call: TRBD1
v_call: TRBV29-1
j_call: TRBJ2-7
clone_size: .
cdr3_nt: TGCAGCGTTGAAGGTACGAGGGACAGGGAACGCGAGCAGTACTTC
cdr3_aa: CSVEGTRDREREQYF

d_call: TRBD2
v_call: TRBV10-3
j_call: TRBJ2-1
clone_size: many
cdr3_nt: TGTGCCATCAGTGCTCCCCTAGCGGGGGTGACGAATGAGCAGTTCTTC
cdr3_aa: CAISAPLAGVTNEQFF

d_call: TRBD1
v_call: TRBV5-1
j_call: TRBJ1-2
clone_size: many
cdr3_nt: TGCGCCAGCAGACCGCCTGACAGGGTCTATGGCTACACCTTC
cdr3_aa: CASRPPDRVYGYTF

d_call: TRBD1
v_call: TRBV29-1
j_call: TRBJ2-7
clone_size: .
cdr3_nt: TGCAGCGGGACGGACAGGGGGTCCTACGAGCAGTACTTC
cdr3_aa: CSGTDRGSYEQYF

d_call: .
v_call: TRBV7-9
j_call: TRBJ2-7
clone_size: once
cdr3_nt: TGTGCCAGCAGCTTAGGGTTCGGCGGGGATATCTACGAGCAGTACTTC
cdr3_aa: CASSLGFGGDIYEQYF

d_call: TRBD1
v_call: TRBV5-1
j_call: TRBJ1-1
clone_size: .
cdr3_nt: TGCGCCAGCAGCGACACAGGGGGGAACACTGAAGCTTTCTTT
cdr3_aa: CASSDTGGNTEAFF

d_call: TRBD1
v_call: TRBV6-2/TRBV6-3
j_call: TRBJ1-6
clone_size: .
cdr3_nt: TGTGCCAGCAGTTACCTTCGGACAGGGGGTAATTCACCCCTCCACTTT
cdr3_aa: CASSYLRTGGNSPLHF

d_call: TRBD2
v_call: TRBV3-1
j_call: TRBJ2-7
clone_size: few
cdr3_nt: TGTGCCAGCAGCGCTAGCGGGGCTTACTCCTACGAGCAGTACTTC
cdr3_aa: CASSASGAYSYEQYF

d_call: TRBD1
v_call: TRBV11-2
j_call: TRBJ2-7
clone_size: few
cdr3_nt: TGTGCCAGCAGCTCTCTGGACAGGCTCCACGAGCAGTACTTC
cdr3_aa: CASSSLDRLHEQYF

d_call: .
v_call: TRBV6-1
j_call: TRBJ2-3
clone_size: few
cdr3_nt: TGTGCCAGCAGTGAATTTGGCAGACCTAGCACAGATACGCAGTATTTT
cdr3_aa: CASSEFGRPSTDTQYF

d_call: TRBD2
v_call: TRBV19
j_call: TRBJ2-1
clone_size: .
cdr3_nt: TGTGCCAGTAGCGTAGCGGGACCCCCCTACAATGAGCAGTTCTTC
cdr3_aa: CASSVAGPPYNEQFF

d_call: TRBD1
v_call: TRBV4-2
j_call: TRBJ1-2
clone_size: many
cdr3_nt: TGTGCCAGCAGCCAAGTGGGAATACAGGGGGCGCAGGGTGGCTACACCTTC
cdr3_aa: CASSQVGIQGAQGGYTF

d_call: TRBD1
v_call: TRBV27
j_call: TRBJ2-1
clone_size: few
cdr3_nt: TGTGCCAGCAGTCGGGCCGGGACAGCCTACAATGAGCAGTTCTTC
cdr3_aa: CASSRAGTAYNEQFF

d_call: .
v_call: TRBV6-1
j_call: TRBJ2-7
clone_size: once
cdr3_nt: TGTGCCAGCAACTCCGACTACGGCTCCTACGAGCATTACTTC
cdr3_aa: CASNSDYGSYEHYF

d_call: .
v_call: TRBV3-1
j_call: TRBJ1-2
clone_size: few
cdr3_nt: TGTGCCAGCAGCCAAGGGGGCGGACAGTACTATGGCTACACCTTC
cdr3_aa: CASSQGGGQYYGYTF

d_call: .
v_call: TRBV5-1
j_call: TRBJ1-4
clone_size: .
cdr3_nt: TGCGCCAGCAGCTTGGGGGGCAGCCCGAATGAAAAACTGTTTTTT
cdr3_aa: CASSLGGSPNEKLFF

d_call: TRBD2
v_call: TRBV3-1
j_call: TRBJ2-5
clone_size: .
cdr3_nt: TGTGCCAGCAGCCAAACTAGCGGGGGTAACAATGAGCAGTACTTC
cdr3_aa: CASSQTSGGNNEQYF

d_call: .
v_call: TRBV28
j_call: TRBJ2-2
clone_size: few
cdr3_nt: TGTGCCAGCAGTTTATACAGGGACACCGGGGAGCTGTTTTTT
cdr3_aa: CASSLYRDTGELFF

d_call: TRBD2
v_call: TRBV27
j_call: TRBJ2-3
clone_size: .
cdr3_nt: TGTGCCACCCGAGCCTTAGCGGGTACATATAGCACAGATACGCAGTATTTT
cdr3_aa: CATRALAGTYSTDTQYF

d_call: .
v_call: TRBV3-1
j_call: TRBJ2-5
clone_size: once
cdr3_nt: TGTGCCAGCAGCCGAACCGGGACCACCGGGGAGACCCAGTACTTC
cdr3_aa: CASSRTGTTGETQYF

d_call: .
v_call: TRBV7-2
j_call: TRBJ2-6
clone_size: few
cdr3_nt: TGTGCCAGCAGCCGGACCGTATTTCACTCTGGGGCCAACGTCCTGACTTTC
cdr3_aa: CASSRTVFHSGANVLTF

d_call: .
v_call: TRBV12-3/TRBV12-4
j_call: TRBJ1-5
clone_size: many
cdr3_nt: TGTGCCAGCAGCCCGAATAATCAGCCCCAGCATTTT
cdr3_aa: CASSPNNQPQHF

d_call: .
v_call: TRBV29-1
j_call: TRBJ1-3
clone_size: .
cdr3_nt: TGCAGCGTTGTAAATTGGGGGTCTGGAAACACCATATATTTT
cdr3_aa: CSVVNWGSGNTIYF

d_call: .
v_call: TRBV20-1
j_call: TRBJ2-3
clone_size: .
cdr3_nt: TGCAGTGCTAGAGATCGGGAGTGGACAGATACGCAGTATTTT
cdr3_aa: CSARDREWTDTQYF

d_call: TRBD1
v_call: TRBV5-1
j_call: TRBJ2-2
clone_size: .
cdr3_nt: TGCGCCAGCAGCTTCTCCGGACAGGGGTACACCGGGGAGCTGTTTTTT
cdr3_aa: CASSFSGQGYTGELFF

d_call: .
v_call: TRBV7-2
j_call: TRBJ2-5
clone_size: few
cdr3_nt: TGTGCCAGCAGCTTACGCCGGCTAGCTGAGACCCAGTACTTC
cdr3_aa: CASSLRRLAETQYF

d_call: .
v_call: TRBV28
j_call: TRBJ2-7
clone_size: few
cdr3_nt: TGTGCCAGCAGTTTGGGCAGGGTCGGAGACTACGAGCAGTACTTC
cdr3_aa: CASSLGRVGDYEQYF

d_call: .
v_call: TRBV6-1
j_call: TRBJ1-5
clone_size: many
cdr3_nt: TGTGCCAGCAGTGCCCAGGGGAATCAGCCCCAGCATTTT
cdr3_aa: CASSAQGNQPQHF

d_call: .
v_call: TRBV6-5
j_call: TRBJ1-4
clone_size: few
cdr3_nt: TGTGCCAGCAGGCAGTATAATGAAAAACTGTTTTTT
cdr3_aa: CASRQYNEKLFF